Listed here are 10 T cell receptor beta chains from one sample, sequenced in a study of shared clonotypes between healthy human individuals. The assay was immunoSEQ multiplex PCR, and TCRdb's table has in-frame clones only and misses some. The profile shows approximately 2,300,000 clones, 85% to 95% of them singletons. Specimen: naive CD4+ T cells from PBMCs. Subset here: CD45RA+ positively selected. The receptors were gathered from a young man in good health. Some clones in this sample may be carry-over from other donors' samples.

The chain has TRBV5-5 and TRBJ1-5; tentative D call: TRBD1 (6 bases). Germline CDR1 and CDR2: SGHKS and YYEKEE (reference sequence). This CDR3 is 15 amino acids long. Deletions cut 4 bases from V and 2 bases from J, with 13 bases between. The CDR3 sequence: CASSQNGGGNQPQHF. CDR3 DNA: TGTGCCAGCAGCCAAAATGGGGGCGGCAATCAGCCCCAGCATTTT.

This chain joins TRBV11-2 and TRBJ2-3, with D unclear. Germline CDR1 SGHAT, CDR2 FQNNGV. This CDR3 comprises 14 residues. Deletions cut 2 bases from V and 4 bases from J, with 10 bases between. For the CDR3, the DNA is TGTGCCAGCAGCTTATCTGAGGCGTCAGATACGCAGTATTTT. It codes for CASSLSEASDTQYF.

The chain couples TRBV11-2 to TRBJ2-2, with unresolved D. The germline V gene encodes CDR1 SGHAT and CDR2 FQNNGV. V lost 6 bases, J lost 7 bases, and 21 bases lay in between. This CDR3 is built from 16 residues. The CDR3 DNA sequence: TGTGCCAGCAGATCCCGACCCGATGGGGATGTCGGGGAGCTGTTTTTT. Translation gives CASRSRPDGDVGELFF.

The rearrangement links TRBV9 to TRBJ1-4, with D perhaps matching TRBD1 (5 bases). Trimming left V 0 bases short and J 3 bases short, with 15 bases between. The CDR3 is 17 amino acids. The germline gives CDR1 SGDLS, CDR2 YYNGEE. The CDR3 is CASSVVPIAGANEKLFF. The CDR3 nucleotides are TGTGCCAGCAGCGTAGTTCCAATCGCGGGGGCTAATGAAAAACTGTTTTTT.

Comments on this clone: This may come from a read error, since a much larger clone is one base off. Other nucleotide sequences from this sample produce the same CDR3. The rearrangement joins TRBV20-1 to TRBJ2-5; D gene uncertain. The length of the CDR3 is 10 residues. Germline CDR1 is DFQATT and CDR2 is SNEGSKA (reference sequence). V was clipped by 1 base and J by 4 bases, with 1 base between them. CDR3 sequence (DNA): TGCAGTGCTAGAGCAGAGACCCAGTACTTC. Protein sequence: CSARAETQYF.

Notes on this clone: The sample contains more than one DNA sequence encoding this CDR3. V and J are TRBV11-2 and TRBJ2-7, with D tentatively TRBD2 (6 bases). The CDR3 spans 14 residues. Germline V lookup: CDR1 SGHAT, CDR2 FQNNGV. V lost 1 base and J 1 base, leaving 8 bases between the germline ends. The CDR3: CASSLVGGSYEQYF. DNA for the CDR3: TGTGCCAGCAGCTTAGTGGGGGGTTCCTACGAGCAGTACTTC. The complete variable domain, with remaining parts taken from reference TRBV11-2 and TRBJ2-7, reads EAGVAQSPRYKIIEKRQSVAFWCNPISGHATLYWYQQILGQGPKLLIQFQNNGVVDDSQLPKDRFSAERLKGVDSTLKIQPAKLEDSAVYLCASSLVGGSYEQYFGPGTRLTVT.

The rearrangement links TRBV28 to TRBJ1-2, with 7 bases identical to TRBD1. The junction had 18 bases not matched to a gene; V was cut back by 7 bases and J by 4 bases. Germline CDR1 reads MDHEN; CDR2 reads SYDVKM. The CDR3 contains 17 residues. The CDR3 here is CASNGLGQSGFLYGYTF. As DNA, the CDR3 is TGTGCCAGCAACGGCCTGGGACAGTCGGGGTTTCTCTATGGCTACACCTTC.

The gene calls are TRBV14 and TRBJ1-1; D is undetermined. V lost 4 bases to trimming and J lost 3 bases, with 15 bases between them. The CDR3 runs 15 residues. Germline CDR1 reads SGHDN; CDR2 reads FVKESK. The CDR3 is CASSPRVRVDTEAFF. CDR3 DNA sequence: TGTGCCAGCAGCCCTCGGGTTAGGGTGGACACTGAAGCTTTCTTT.

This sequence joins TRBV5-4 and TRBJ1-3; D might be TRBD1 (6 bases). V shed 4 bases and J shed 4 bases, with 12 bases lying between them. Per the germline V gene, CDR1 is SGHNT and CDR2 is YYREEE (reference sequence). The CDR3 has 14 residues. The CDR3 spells CASSIGRGGNTIYF. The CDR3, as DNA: TGTGCCAGCAGCATCGGTAGGGGGGGAAACACCATATATTTT. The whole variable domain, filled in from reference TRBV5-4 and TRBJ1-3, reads ETGVTQSPTHLIKTRGQQVTLRCSSQSGHNTVSWYQQALGQGPQFIFQYYREEENGRGNFPPRFSGLQFPNYSSELNVNALELDDSALYLCASSIGRGGNTIYFGEGSWLTVV.

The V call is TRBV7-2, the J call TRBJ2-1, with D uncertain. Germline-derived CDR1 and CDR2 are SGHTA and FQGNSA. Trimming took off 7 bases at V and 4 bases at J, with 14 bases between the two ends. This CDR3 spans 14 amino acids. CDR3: CASTPGAAYNEQFF. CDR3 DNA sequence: TGTGCCAGCACCCCGGGTGCCGCTTACAATGAGCAGTTCTTC.